The clone carrying this T cell receptor beta chain came up many times. Its antigen is unknown. This sample stems from a study of regulatory T cells in long-lasting Graves disease. Study conclusions and caveats: Small sample size may have lowered accuracy. Persistent Graves' patients possessed reduced TCR diversity relative to recently diagnosed ones.

Investigators prepared the TCR beta libraries by applying iRepertoire HTBI primers and Arm-PCR of CDR3 regions. TCRdb used MiXCR to reprocess the multiplex PCR reads, holding one entry per CDR3 protein. The table includes approximately 480,000 distinct CDR3 sequences, about 17% detected once. Time point indicated: newly diagnosed GD, antithyroid drugs for less than 3 months. From PBMCs, RNA was extracted and then used to make the TCR library. These same data were also listed under a study on T cells in Graves' hyperthyroidism and ophthalmopathy.

This clonotype was sampled from a middle-aged man with Graves disease. The sequences come from peripheral blood mononuclear cells (PBMCs), collected at new diagnosis, from a patient treated with antithyroid drugs.

CDR3 bases: TGCGCCAGCAGCTTGGCTCGGGACAGCGTCAACAATGAGCAGTTCTTC. Protein product: CASSLARDSVNNEQFF. The chain joins TRBV5-1 to TRBJ2-1; 7 nucleotides agree with TRBD1. V gave up 0 bases and J gave up 5 bases; unmatched junction bases: 8. CDR3 length equals 16 residues. CDR1 is SGHRS and CDR2 is YFSETQ in the germline V gene. Together with reference TRBV5-1 and TRBJ2-1, the CDR3 gives the full variable domain: KAGVTQTPRYLIKTRGQQVTLSCSPISGHRSVSWYQQTPGQGLQFLFEYFSETQRNKGNFPGRFSGRQFSNSRSEMNVSTLELGDSALYLCASSLARDSVNNEQFFGPGTRLTVL.